This TCR beta chain was profiled in a study of T cells expressing NK-cell markers. Study summary: Sorted CD3+CD56+NKG2C+, CD3+CD56+NKG2C- and CD3+CD56-NKG2C+ T cells supplied TCR beta repertoires. One of the eight sequenced donors was seronegative, whereas the other seven were HCMV-seropositive.

The authors generated TCR beta cDNA through 5'RACE template switching with UMIs. For each CDR3 protein, TCRdb gives one entry from its re-call of the 5' RACE reads, without DNA. The sample includes roughly 380,000 distinct CDR3 sequences. Overall study findings and caveats: Dominant NKG2C+ clonotypes accounted for 1.0-7.0% of CD8+ T cells in about 6 donors.

The CDR3 loop spans 15 amino acids. Per germline, CDR1 ENHRY and CDR2 SYGVKD. As for this clonotype: What it recognizes is unknown.

The V and J genes are TRBV10-3 and TRBJ1-2. The sequence came from a man aged 18-70 years in good health. The specimen was blood T cells: a sorted CD56 or NKG2C T cell subset, CD4+ or CD8+ T cells, or bulk PBMC T cells (not recorded which). CDR3: CAIRDSGLWGYGYTF.